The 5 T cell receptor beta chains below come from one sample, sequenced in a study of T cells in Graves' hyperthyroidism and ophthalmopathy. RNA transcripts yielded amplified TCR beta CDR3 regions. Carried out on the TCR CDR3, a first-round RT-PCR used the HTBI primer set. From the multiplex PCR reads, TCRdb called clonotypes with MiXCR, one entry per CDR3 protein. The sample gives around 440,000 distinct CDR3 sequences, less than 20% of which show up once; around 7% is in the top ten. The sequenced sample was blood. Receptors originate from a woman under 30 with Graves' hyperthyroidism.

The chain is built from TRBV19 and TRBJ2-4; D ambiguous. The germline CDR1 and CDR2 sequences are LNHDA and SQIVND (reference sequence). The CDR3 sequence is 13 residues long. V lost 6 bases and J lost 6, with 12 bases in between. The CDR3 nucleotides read TGTGCCAGTAGGGGAAAGCTTCGAAACATTCAGTACTTC. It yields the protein CASRGKLRNIQYF.

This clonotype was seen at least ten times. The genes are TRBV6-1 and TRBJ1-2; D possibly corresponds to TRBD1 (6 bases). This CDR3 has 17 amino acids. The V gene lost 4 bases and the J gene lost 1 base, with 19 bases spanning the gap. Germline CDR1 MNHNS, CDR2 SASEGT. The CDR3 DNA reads TGTGCCAGCAGTGGGAGACCCGGTTGGGACATTAACTATGGCTACACCTTC. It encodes CASSGRPGWDINYGYTF.

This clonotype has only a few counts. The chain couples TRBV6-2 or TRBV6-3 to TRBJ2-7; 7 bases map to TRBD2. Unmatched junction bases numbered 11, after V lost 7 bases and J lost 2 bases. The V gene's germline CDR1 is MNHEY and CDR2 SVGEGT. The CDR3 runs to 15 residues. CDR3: CASTSRGGSTYEQYF. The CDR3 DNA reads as TGTGCCAGCACCTCTCGGGGAGGGAGCACCTACGAGCAGTACTTC.

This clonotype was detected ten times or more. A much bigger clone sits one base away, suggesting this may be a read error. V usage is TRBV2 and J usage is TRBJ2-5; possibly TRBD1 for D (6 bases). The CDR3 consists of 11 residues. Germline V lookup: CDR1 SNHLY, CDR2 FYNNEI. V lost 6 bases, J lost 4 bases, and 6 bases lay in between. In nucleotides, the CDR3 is TGTGCCAGCAGGGGGGCAGAGACCCAGTACTTC. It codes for CASRGAETQYF.

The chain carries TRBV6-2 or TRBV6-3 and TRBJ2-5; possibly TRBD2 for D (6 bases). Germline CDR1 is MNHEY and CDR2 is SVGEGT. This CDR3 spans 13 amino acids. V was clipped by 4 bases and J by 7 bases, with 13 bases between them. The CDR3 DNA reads TGTGCCAGCAGTTGGATCATCGGGAGGACCCAGTACTTC. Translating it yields CASSWIIGRTQYF.